The 20 T cell receptor beta chains presented below share a single source sample, sequenced in a study of patients and donors after allogeneic stem cell transplantation. Using its own MiXCR run on the RT-PCR reads, TCRdb lists one record per CDR3 protein. Among around 150,000 distinct CDR3 sequences listed, about 36% were seen once. Sequenced material: blood, either unsorted or a sorted T cell fraction (not recorded which). These receptors were collected from a human donor who was either an allogeneic HSCT recipient or a stem cell or donor lymphocyte infusion donor (not recorded which). It is not recorded whose cells these are; they may come from a transplant donor.

V is TRBV12-3 or TRBV12-4 and J is TRBJ1-1; D is unclear. V was clipped by 10 bases and J by 2 bases, with 14 bases between them. This CDR3 is built from 13 residues. DNA for the CDR3: TGTGCCACCGATACCCAGTCTAACACTGAAGCTTTCTTT. This encodes CATDTQSNTEAFF.

This clonotype was counted a single time. This chain uses TRBV6-1 with TRBJ1-3; no reliable D call. The V end lost 1 base, the J end lost 1 base, and 8 bases lay between the germline ends. The CDR3 runs to 15 residues. In germline, CDR1 is MNHNS, CDR2 SASEGT. CDR3 amino acids: CASSEGALSGNTIYF. The CDR3 coding sequence is TGTGCCAGCAGTGAAGGGGCCCTTTCTGGAAACACCATATATTTT.

This clonotype turned up a few times. V gene TRBV12-3 or TRBV12-4 combines with J gene TRBJ1-2, with TRBD1 as a possible D gene (5 bases). Trimming stripped 6 bases from V and 3 bases from J, with 11 bases between. The CDR3 spans 13 residues. Here the CDR3 reads CASSGGLYYGYTF. CDR3 bases: TGTGCCAGCAGCGGGGGGTTATACTATGGCTACACCTTC.

The CDR3 nucleotides read TGTGCTAGTGGACCGCCCGGAGCTAACTATGGCTACACCTTC. This translates into CASGPPGANYGYTF. This sequence joins TRBV12-5 and TRBJ1-2; D not certain. The CDR3 has 14 residues. Trimming stripped 6 bases from V and 0 bases from J, with 11 bases between. CDR1 is LGHNT and CDR2 is FRNRAP in the germline V gene.

This clonotype was detected a few times. This chain uses TRBV7-9 with TRBJ2-3, with TRBD2 matching over 8 bases. Germline V CDR1 and CDR2: SEHNR, FQNEAQ (reference sequence). This CDR3 is built from 15 residues. J gave up 0 bases and V 5 bases, and 4 bases lay outside the gene matches. The CDR3 loop is CASSIKRGSTDTQYF. The CDR3 region has the DNA TGTGCCAGCAGCATCAAGCGGGGGAGCACAGATACGCAGTATTTT.

The genes are TRBV12-3 or TRBV12-4 and TRBJ1-2, with a tentative D call TRBD1 (5 bases). This CDR3 is 13 amino acids long. Trimming took 1 base from V and 7 from J, leaving 10 bases between them. CDR3 nucleotides: TGTGCCAGCAGTTTAGGAGGGGATGGTGGCTACACCTTC. Translating gives CASSLGGDGGYTF.

The chain recombines TRBV12-3 or TRBV12-4 with TRBJ1-1, with 10 bases that match TRBD1. Unmatched junction bases numbered 5, after V lost 6 bases and J lost 1 base. This CDR3 region has 15 residues. CDR3 nucleotide sequence: TGTGCCAGCAGGGAAGACAGGGGGCAGAACACTGAAGCTTTCTTT. The encoded protein is CASREDRGQNTEAFF.

The chain links TRBV29-1 to TRBJ2-1; the match to TRBD2 covers 12 bases. Germline loops: CDR1 SQVTM, CDR2 ANQGSEA. The CDR3 has 15 amino acids. Trimming removed 6 bases from V and 4 bases from J; junction bases left unmatched: 7. The CDR3 DNA sequence: TGCAGCGTGTCACTAGCGGGGGGAATGTACAATGAGCAGTTCTTC. It is translated as CSVSLAGGMYNEQFF.

The chain joins TRBV5-5 to TRBJ2-1; no reliable D call. CDR1 SGHKS and CDR2 YYEKEE come from the germline V gene (reference sequence). Trimming cost V 0 bases and J 7 bases, with 14 bases left between them. This CDR3 comprises 15 residues. The CDR3 spells CASSLVPGTLNEQFF. The CDR3 nucleotides are TGTGCCAGCAGCTTGGTCCCCGGAACTTTGAATGAGCAGTTCTTC.

The chain combines TRBV3-1 with TRBJ1-6, with D maybe TRBD1 (6 bases). Germline V gene data show CDR1 as LGHDT and CDR2 as YNNKEL (reference sequence). The V end was cut by 5 bases, the J end by 9 bases, with 20 bases between. The CDR3 totals 16 residues. CDR3 bases: TGTGCCAGCAGCTATGAAGGAGGGGGAAATGGTTCACCCCTCCACTTT. This encodes CASSYEGGGNGSPLHF.

This clonotype was recorded a few times. The chain carries TRBV19 and TRBJ1-5, with D perhaps TRBD1 (5 bases). Germline CDR1 is LNHDA and CDR2 is SQIVND (reference sequence). Trimming shortened V by 9 bases and J by 0 bases, and 12 bases separated the two germline ends. The CDR3 runs to 14 residues. The CDR3 DNA follows: TGTGCCAGCCGGGACCAGCATAGCAATCAGCCCCAGCATTTT. Translated: CASRDQHSNQPQHF.

This chain uses TRBV18 with TRBJ2-7, with D perhaps assigned TRBD1 or TRBD2 (5 bases each). V lost 6 bases to trimming and J lost 2 bases, with 14 bases between them. The germline V gene has CDR1 KGHSH and CDR2 LQKENI. The CDR3 is 14 residues long. The CDR3 sequence is CASSRGPSTYEQYV. In nucleotides, the CDR3 is TGTGCCAGCTCCCGGGGACCTTCCACCTACGAGCAGTACGTC.

The chain combines TRBV24-1 with TRBJ1-2, with D perhaps TRBD1 (6 bases). The CDR3 runs 15 residues. CDR1 is KGHDR, CDR2 SFDVKD, per germline. V was shortened by 0 bases and J by 6 bases, with 13 bases between the two germline ends. The chain's CDR3 is CATSDLQNPGDGYTF. CDR3 coding DNA: TGTGCCACCAGTGATTTGCAAAACCCAGGGGATGGCTACACCTTC.

V and J are TRBV2 and TRBJ2-4; D call uncertain. The CDR3 consists of 13 residues. V was pared by 4 bases and J by 7 bases, with 11 bases between. CDR1 and CDR2 from the germline V gene are SNHLY and FYNNEI. The CDR3 protein is CASSGTSGNIQYF. The CDR3 coding sequence is TGTGCCAGCAGTGGGACCTCCGGGAACATTCAGTACTTC.

This chain joins TRBV5-1 and TRBJ2-1; D is unresolved. The CDR3 contains 13 residues. Germline V gives CDR1 SGHRS, CDR2 YFSETQ. The V end was cut by 4 bases, the J end by 4 bases, with 9 bases between. The CDR3 loop is CASSADGYNEQFF. CDR3 coding DNA: TGCGCCAGCAGCGCGGACGGATACAATGAGCAGTTCTTC.

The sample holds a few counts of this clonotype. This chain links TRBV6-9 with TRBJ1-6; D is uncertain. The germline V gene has CDR1 MNHGY and CDR2 SVAAGI. CDR3 length equals 13 residues. Trimming removed 9 bases at V and 6 bases at J, with 12 bases between. CDR3: CASAIGPNSPLHF. The DNA for the CDR3 is TGTGCCAGTGCGATAGGACCTAATTCACCCCTCCACTTT.

This chain uses TRBV29-1 with TRBJ2-2; D perhaps matches TRBD2 (5 bases). The CDR3 totals 14 residues. V lost 1 base and J 5 bases, leaving 11 bases between the germline ends. CDR1 is SQVTM, CDR2 ANQGSEA, per germline. CDR3 coding DNA: TGCAGCGTTGAAGGCGGGCCTAGAACCGGGGAGCTGTTTTTT. Amino acid sequence: CSVEGGPRTGELFF.

This clonotype has just a few counts. The chain carries TRBV10-3 and TRBJ1-4; a weak D match, TRBD1 (5 bases). Germline V gives CDR1 ENHRY, CDR2 SYGVKD. V was clipped by 10 bases and J by 2 bases, with 14 bases between them. There are 14 residues in the CDR3. CDR3 coding DNA: TGTGCCACCGGCCGAGGGGATACTAATGAAAAACTGTTTTTT. Encoded protein: CATGRGDTNEKLFF.

The V gene is TRBV20-1, the J gene TRBJ2-3; no clear D gene. Trimming removed 3 bases at V and 5 bases at J, with 3 bases between. Germline CDR1 and CDR2: DFQATT and SNEGSKA (reference sequence). The CDR3 extends over 10 amino acids. This chain's CDR3 is CSASLDTQYF. DNA for the CDR3: TGCAGTGCTAGTTTAGATACGCAGTATTTT.

This clonotype was seen a handful of times. J is TRBJ2-2 and V is TRBV6-2 or TRBV6-3; no clear D. Trimming removed 2 bases at V and 3 bases at J, with 10 bases between. CDR3 length equals 15 residues. Germline-derived CDR1 and CDR2 are MNHEY and SVGEGT. The CDR3 bases are TGTGCCAGCAGTTACGGAGATAGTGACACCGGGGAGCTGTTTTTT. This sequence encodes CASSYGDSDTGELFF.